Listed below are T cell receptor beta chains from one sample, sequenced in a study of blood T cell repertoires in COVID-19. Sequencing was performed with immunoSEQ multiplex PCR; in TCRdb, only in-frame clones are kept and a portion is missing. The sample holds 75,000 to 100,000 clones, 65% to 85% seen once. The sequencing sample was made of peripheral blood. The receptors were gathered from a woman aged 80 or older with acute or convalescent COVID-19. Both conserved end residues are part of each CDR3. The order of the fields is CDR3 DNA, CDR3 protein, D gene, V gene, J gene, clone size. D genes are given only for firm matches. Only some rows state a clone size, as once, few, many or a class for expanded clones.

cdr3_nt: TGTGCCAGCAGCGTAGGCCGCGCCAGCACAGATACGCAGTATTTT; cdr3_aa: CASSVGRASTDTQYF; d_call: -; v_call: TRBV9; j_call: TRBJ2-3; clone_size: -
cdr3_nt: TGTGCCAGCAGCCCCGGAGTCCGGGGGGGGCAGGATACGCAGTATTTT; cdr3_aa: CASSPGVRGGQDTQYF; d_call: TRBD2; v_call: TRBV9; j_call: TRBJ2-3; clone_size: -
cdr3_nt: TGTGCCAGCAGTTCGGCGGACAGGCGGATAGGATATGGCTACACCTTC; cdr3_aa: CASSSADRRIGYGYTF; d_call: TRBD1; v_call: TRBV28; j_call: TRBJ1-2; clone_size: -
cdr3_nt: TGTGCCAGCAGCCCCGGGTGGCAGCACAATCAGCCCCAGCATTTT; cdr3_aa: CASSPGWQHNQPQHF; d_call: -; v_call: TRBV6-2/TRBV6-3; j_call: TRBJ1-5; clone_size: -
cdr3_nt: TGTGCCAGCAGCTCGCGACCAGGGGCAGCTTACGAGCAGTACTTC; cdr3_aa: CASSSRPGAAYEQYF; d_call: -; v_call: TRBV5-6; j_call: TRBJ2-7; clone_size: -
cdr3_nt: TGTGCCAGTAGTATGCAGGCAACTAATGAAAAACTGTTTTTT; cdr3_aa: CASSMQATNEKLFF; d_call: -; v_call: TRBV19; j_call: TRBJ1-4; clone_size: -
cdr3_nt: TGTGCCAGCACCTCCGGGACAGCTAGAAACACCATATATTTT; cdr3_aa: CASTSGTARNTIYF; d_call: TRBD1; v_call: TRBV6-5; j_call: TRBJ1-3; clone_size: -
cdr3_nt: TGTGCCAGCAGCATTGAAGAGACCCAGTACTTC; cdr3_aa: CASSIEETQYF; d_call: -; v_call: TRBV12-3/TRBV12-4; j_call: TRBJ2-5; clone_size: -
cdr3_nt: TGTGCCAGCAGCTGGGGACAGGGTCCCTCCTACGAGCAGTACTTC; cdr3_aa: CASSWGQGPSYEQYF; d_call: TRBD1; v_call: TRBV11-3; j_call: TRBJ2-7; clone_size: -
cdr3_nt: TGCGCCAGCAGCCCAGGGACAAAGGAGACCCAGTACTTC; cdr3_aa: CASSPGTKETQYF; d_call: -; v_call: TRBV5-1; j_call: TRBJ2-5; clone_size: -
cdr3_nt: TGTGCCAGCAGGGAGATTAAGGGGGGGAAAAGGGAGCTGTTTTTT; cdr3_aa: CASREIKGGKRELFF; d_call: -; v_call: TRBV6-5; j_call: TRBJ2-2; clone_size: -
cdr3_nt: TGTGCCAGCAGCCCTACAGGTTTTGGAGGCAATCAGCCCCAGCATTTT; cdr3_aa: CASSPTGFGGNQPQHF; d_call: -; v_call: TRBV28; j_call: TRBJ1-5; clone_size: few